The source of this TCR beta chain is a study of T cells in Graves' hyperthyroidism and ophthalmopathy. Ten or more counts support this clonotype. CDR1 and CDR2 (germline): MNHNS, SASEGT. This CDR3 is 13 amino acids long. The V and J ends lost 7 bases and 2 bases, in that order; junction bases with no gene match: 4. Absent ophthalmopathy progression within 18 months defined stable Graves' hyperthyroidism. Diagnosis rested on symptoms, serum thyroxine and TRAb, thyroid ultrasound, and orbital computed tomography. It was roughly 10 ml of fresh peripheral blood that supplied the PBMCs. Regions amplified from RNA transcripts were the TCR beta CDR3 regions. HTBI primers were the set used in a first-round RT-PCR of the TCR CDR3. TCRdb reanalysed the multiplex PCR reads using MiXCR and keeps one entry per CDR3 protein. The sample lists under 400,000 distinct CDR3 sequences, approximately 16% occurring once.

The clonotype comes from a man in his thirties or forties with Graves' hyperthyroidism. Sequencing was carried out using blood. V usage is TRBV6-1 and J usage is TRBJ2-5; 7 bases are shared with TRBD1. CDR3 sequence (DNA): TGTGCCAGCACCCGGGACAGACAAGAGACCCAGTACTTC. This encodes CASTRDRQETQYF.